This T cell receptor (beta chain) stems from a study of sequential checkpoint blockade in melanoma. The wider study: Randomization was 1:1 between first-line nivolumab→ipilimumab and ipilimumab→nivolumab. About two dozen patients had matched tumor biopsies before treatment and at week 13 after nivolumab or ipilimumab alone.

Trimming at V came to 0 bases and at J to 5 bases, leaving 6 bases not matched to a gene. The germline gives CDR1 SGHRS, CDR2 YFSETQ. The CDR3 extends over 15 amino acids. Clones were read by immunoSEQ multiplex PCR, and TCRdb kept only the in-frame ones, dropping some. The table shows about 6,700 clones, with more than 25% occurring only once. As to treatment: randomized to nivolumab then ipilimumab (arm A) or the reverse (arm B). Patients had received no earlier DNA-damaging chemotherapy. The chain joins TRBV5-1 to TRBJ2-7; 9 bases line up with TRBD1. The sample in question was tumor tissue (inferred from file names), obtained from a patient given nivolumab and ipilimumab in sequence. This clonotype originated in a human donor with melanoma. DNA for the CDR3: TGCGCCAGCAGCTTGGTGGGACAGGGTCTCGACGAGCAGTACTTC. Translated: CASSLVGQGLDEQYF.